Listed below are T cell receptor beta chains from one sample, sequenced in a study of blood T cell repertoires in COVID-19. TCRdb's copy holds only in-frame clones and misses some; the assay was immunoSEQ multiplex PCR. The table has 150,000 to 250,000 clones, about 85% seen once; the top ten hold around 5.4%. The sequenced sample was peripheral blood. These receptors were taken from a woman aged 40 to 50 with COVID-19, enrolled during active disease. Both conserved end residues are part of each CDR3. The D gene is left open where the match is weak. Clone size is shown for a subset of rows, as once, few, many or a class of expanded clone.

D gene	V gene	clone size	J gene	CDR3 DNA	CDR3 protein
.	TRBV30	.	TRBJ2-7	TGTGCCTGGAGTGTTCTCCGCGAGCAGTACTTC	CAWSVLREQYF
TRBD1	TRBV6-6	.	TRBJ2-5	TGTGCCAGCAGTAAACTCACTGGGACAGCCCAAGAGACCCAGTACTTC	CASSKLTGTAQETQYF
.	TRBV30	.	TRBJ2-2	TGTGCCTGGAGTGTACTGTCAGGGACCGGGGAGCTGTTTTTT	CAWSVLSGTGELFF
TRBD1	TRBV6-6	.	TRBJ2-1	TGTGCCAGCAGCCCCCCGGGACAGGGGTACAATGAGCAGTTCTTC	CASSPPGQGYNEQFF
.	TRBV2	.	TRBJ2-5	TGTGCCAGCAGTGAGGAGGCGGGGGCCTACGAGACCCAGTACTTC	CASSEEAGAYETQYF
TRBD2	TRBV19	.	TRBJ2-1	TGTGCCAGCAAACTAGCGGGCAGCTCCTACAATGAGCAGTTCTTC	CASKLAGSSYNEQFF
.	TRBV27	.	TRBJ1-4	TGTGCCAGCAGTTCGCTAGCGTATGTCGAAAAACTGTTTTTT	CASSSLAYVEKLFF
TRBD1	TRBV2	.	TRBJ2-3	TGTGCCAGCAACCTACAGGGGGGCACGCAGTATTTT	CASNLQGGTQYF
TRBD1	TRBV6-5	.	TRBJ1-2	TGTGCCAGCAGCCCCCCCTTGGACAGGCGCCATGGCTACACCTTC	CASSPPLDRRHGYTF
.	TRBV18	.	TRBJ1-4	TGTGCCAGCTCACTCCTCGACGGGGTAGAAGAAAAACTGTTTTTT	CASSLLDGVEEKLFF
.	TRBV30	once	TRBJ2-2	TGTGCCTGGAGTCGTCCTTCCCCCGGGGAGCTGTTTTTT	CAWSRPSPGELFF
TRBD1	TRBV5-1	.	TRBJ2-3	TGCGCCAGCAGCTTGCCCAGGGGGCGCACAGATACGCAGTATTTT	CASSLPRGRTDTQYF
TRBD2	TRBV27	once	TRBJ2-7	TGTGCCAGCAGGCGTACCGGGACTAGCGGGAATGAGCAGTACTTC	CASRRTGTSGNEQYF
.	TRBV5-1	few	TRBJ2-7	TGCGCCAGCAGCTTGGCCGCAGGGGCGGACGAGCAGTACTTC	CASSLAAGADEQYF
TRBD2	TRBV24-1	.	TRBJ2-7	TGTGCCACCAGGGGGGGAGGGACTCCTAACAGGGAGCAGTACTTC	CATRGGGTPNREQYF
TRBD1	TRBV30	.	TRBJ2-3	TGTGCCTGGAGTGTGCGGGACAGGGAAGCTAAAGATACGCAGTATTTT	CAWSVRDREAKDTQYF
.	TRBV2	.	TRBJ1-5	TGTGCCAGCAGGGGGCCCCCGGGAGTGGGCAATCAGCCCCAGCATTTT	CASRGPPGVGNQPQHF
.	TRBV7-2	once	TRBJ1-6	TGTGCCAGCAGCCAACAGGGTTGGAATTCACCCCTCCACTTT	CASSQQGWNSPLHF
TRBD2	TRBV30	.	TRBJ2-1	TGTGCCTGGACCCCGGGGTTAGGGCTCCGCTCGGGGGGTGAGCAGTTCTTC	CAWTPGLGLRSGGEQFF
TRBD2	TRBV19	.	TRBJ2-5	TGTGCCAGTACCACGGGGGAGGGCCCAGAGACCCAGTACTTC	CASTTGEGPETQYF
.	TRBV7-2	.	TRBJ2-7	TGTGCCAGCAGCACTCGTTCAGGGGCCAGCTCCTACGAGCAGTACTTC	CASSTRSGASSYEQYF
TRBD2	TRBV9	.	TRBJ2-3	TGTGCCAGCAGCGCCAGACTAGCGGCTAGCACAGATACGCAGTATTTT	CASSARLAASTDTQYF
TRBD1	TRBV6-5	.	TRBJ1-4	TGTGCCAGCAGTCTCACCGGGACAGGGTTGGTGTTTTTT	CASSLTGTGLVFF
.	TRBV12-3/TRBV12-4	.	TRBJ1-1	TGTGCCAGCAGTTTATTCGGGGTTACTGAAGCTTTCTTT	CASSLFGVTEAFF
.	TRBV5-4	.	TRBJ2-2	TGTGCCAGCTCCGGACTCCTGAACACCGGGGAGCTGTTTTTT	CASSGLLNTGELFF
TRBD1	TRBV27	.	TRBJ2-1	TGTGCCAGCAGTTTGAACAGGGGTTCCTACAATGAGCAGTTCTTC	CASSLNRGSYNEQFF
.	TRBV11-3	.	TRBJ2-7	TGTGCCAGCAGCCCCACAGGCAGGGGCGAGCAGTACTTC	CASSPTGRGEQYF